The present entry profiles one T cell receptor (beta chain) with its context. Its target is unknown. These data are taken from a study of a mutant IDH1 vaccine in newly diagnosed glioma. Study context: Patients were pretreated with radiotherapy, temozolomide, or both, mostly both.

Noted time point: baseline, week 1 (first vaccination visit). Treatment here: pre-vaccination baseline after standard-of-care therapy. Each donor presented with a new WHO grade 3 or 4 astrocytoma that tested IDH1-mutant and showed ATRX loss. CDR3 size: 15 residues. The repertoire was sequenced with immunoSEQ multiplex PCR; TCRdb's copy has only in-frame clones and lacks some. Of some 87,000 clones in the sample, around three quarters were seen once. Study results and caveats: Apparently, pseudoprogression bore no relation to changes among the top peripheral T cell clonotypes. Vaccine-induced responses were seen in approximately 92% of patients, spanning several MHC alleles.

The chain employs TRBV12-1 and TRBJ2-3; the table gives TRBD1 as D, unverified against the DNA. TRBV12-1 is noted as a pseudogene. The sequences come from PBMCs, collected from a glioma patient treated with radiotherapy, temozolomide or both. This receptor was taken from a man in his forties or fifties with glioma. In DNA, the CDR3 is TGTGCCAGCAGCTGTAGCAGGGGACCCACAGATACGCAGTATTTT. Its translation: CASSCSRGPTDTQYF.